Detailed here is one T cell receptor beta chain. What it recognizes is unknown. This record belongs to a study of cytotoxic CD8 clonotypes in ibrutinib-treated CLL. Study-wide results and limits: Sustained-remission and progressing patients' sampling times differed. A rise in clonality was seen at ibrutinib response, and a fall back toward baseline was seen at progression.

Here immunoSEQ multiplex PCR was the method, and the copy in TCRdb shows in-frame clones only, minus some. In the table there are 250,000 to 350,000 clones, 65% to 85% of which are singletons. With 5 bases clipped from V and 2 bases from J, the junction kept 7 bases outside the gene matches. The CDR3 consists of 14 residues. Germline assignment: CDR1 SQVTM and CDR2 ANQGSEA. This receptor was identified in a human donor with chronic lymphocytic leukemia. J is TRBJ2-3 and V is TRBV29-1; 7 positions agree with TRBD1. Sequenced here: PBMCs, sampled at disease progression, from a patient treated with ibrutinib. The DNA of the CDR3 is TGCAGCGTTCCTTGGACAGGACTCACAGATACGCAGTATTTT. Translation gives CSVPWTGLTDTQYF.